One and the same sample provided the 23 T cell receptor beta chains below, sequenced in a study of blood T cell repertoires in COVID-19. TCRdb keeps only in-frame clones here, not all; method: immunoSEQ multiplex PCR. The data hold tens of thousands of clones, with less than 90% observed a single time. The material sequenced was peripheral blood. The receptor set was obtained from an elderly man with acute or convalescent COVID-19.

CDR3 in DNA: TGTGCCAGTAGTCCCCGATGGGGAGAAGAAAAACTGTTTTTT. It codes for CASSPRWGEEKLFF. The chain couples TRBV19 to TRBJ1-4; D gene unclear. Germline-derived CDR1 and CDR2 are LNHDA and SQIVND (reference sequence). The CDR3 length is 14 residues. V lost 5 bases to trimming and J lost 8 bases, with 15 bases between them.

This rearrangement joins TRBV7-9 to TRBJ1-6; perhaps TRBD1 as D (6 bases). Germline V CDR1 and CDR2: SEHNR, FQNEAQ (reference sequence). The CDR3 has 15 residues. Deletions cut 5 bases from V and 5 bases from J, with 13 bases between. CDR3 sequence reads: CASSLQGHNNSPLHF. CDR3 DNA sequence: TGTGCCAGCAGCCTCCAGGGACACAATAATTCACCCCTCCACTTT.

CDR3: CASSRGQGETQYF. DNA of the CDR3: TGTGCCAGCAGCCGTGGACAGGGGGAGACCCAGTACTTC. The rearrangement uses TRBV6-6 and TRBJ2-5, with TRBD1 identical over 9 bases. Germline V gene lookup returns CDR1 MNHNY and CDR2 SVGAGI (reference sequence). The CDR3 runs 13 residues. J lost 5 bases, V lost 6 bases, and 4 bases had no gene match.

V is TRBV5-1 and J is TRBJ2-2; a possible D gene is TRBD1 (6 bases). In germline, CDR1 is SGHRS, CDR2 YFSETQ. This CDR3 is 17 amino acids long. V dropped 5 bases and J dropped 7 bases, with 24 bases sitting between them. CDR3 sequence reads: CASRRGETGITGGELFF. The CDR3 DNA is TGCGCCAGCAGAAGGGGCGAGACAGGTATAACTGGCGGGGAGCTGTTTTTT.

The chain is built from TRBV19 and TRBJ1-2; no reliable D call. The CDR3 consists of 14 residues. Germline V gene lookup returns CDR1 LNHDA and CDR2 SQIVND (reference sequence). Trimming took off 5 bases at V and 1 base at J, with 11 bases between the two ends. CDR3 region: CASSAWRVNYGYTF. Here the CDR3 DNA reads TGTGCCAGTAGTGCTTGGCGGGTTAACTATGGCTACACCTTC.

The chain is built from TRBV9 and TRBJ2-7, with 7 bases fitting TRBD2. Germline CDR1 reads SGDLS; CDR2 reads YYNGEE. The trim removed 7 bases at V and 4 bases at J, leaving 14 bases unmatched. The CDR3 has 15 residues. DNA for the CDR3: TGTGCCAGCGCCCCCGGCGGGGGAGGGGCTTACGAGCAGTACTTC. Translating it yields CASAPGGGGAYEQYF.

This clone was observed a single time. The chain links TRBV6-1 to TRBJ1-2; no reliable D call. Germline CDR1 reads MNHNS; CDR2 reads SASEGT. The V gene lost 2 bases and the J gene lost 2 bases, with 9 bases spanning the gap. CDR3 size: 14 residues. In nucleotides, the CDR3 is TGTGCCAGCAGTGAATCCCCGGGGAACTATGGCTACACCTTC. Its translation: CASSESPGNYGYTF.

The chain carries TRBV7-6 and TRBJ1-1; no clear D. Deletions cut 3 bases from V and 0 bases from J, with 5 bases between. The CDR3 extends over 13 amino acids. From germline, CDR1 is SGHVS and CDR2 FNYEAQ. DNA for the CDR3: TGTGCCAGCAGCTTCAACATGAACACTGAAGCTTTCTTT. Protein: CASSFNMNTEAFF.

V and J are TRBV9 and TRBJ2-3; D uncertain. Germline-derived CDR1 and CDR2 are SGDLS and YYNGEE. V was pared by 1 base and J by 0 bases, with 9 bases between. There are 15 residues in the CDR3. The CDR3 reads CASSVNAYSTDTQYF. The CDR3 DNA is TGTGCCAGCAGCGTAAACGCCTATAGCACAGATACGCAGTATTTT.

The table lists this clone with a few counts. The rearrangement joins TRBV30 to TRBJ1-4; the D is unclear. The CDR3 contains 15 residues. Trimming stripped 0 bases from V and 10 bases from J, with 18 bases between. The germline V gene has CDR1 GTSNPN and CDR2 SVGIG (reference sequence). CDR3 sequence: CAWSVRGGPVGKLFF. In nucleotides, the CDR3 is TGTGCCTGGAGTGTACGAGGCGGCCCGGTGGGAAAACTGTTTTTT.

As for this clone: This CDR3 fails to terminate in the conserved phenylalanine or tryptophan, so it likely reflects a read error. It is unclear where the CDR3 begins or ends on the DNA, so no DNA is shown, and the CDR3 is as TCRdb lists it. The CDR3 reads CASSLARRTSLIS. This rearrangement joins TRBV7-2 to TRBJ2-3; the D call in the table, TRBD2, was not verified against the DNA. The germline CDR1 and CDR2 sequences are SGHTA and FQGNSA. The CDR3 comprises 13 residues, both ends counted.

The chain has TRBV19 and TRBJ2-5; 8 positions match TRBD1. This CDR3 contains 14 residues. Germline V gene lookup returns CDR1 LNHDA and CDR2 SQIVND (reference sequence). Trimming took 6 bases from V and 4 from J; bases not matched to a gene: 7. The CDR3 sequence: CASRDRGAGETQYF. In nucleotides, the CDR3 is TGTGCCAGTAGAGACAGGGGCGCGGGAGAGACCCAGTACTTC.

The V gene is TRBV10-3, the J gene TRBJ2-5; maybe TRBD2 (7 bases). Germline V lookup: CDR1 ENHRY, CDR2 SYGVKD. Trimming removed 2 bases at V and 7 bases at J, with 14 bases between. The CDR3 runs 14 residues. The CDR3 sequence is CAISERGGSRTQYF. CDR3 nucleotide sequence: TGTGCCATCAGTGAGAGGGGGGGCTCCCGGACCCAGTACTTC.

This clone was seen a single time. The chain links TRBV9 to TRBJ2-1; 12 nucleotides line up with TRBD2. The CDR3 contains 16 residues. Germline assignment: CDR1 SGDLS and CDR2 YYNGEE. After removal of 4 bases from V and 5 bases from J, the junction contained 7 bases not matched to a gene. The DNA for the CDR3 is TGTGCCAGCAGCTCAGGCCGGACTAGCGGGAACAATGAGCAGTTCTTC. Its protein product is CASSSGRTSGNNEQFF.

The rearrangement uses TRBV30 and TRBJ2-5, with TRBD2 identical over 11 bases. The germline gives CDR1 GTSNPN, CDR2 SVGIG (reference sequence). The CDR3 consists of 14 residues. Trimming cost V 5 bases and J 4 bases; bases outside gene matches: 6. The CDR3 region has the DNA TGTGCCTGGGGCGGTAGCGGGAGGGGAGAGACCCAGTACTTC. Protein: CAWGGSGRGETQYF. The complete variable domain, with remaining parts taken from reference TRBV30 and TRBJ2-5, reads SQTIHQWPATLVQPVGSPLSLECTVEGTSNPNLYWYRQAAGRGLQLLFYSVGIGQISSEVPQNLSASRPQDRQFILSSKKLLLSDSGFYLCAWGGSGRGETQYFGPGTRLLVL.

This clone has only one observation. This CDR3 reads CASSGGRGQNYGYTF. The CDR3 nucleotides read TGTGCCAGCAGTGGGGGGAGGGGCCAAAACTATGGCTACACCTTC. The V gene is TRBV2, the J gene TRBJ1-2, with a tentative D call TRBD1 (5 bases). The CDR3 sequence is 15 residues long. Trimming removed 4 bases from V and 2 bases from J, with 14 bases in between. The germline gives CDR1 SNHLY, CDR2 FYNNEI.

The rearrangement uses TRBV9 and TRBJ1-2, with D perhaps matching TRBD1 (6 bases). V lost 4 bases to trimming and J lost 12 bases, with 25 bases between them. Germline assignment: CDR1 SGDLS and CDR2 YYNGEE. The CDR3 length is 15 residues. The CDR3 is CASSTLSTGTRKHTF. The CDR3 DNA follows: TGTGCCAGCAGCACTCTATCAACCGGGACAAGGAAGCACACCTTC.

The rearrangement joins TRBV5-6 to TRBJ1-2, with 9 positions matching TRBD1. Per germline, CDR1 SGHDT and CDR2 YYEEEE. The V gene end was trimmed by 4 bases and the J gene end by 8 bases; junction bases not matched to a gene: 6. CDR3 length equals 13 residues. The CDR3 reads CASSPGQGLGYTF. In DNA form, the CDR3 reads TGTGCCAGCAGCCCGGGACAGGGCTTGGGCTACACCTTC.

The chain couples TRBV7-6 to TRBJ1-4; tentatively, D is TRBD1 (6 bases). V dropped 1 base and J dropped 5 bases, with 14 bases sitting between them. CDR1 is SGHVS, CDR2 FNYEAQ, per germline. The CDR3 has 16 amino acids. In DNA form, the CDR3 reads TGTGCCAGCAGCTTAGGACTACAGGGTATAAATGAAAAACTGTTTTTT. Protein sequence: CASSLGLQGINEKLFF.

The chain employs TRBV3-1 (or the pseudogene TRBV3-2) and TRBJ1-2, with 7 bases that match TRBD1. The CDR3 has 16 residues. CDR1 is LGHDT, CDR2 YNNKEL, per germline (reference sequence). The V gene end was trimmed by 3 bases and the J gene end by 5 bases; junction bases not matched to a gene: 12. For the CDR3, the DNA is TGTGCCAGCAGCCAGATGCGGGACAGTCACCCTTATGGCTACACCTTC. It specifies CASSQMRDSHPYGYTF.

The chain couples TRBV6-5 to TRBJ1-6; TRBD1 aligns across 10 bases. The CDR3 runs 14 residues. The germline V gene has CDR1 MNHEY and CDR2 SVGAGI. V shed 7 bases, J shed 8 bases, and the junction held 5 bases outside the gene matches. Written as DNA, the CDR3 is TGTGCCAGCACTACTGGACAGGGGGATTCACCCCTCCACTTT. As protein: CASTTGQGDSPLHF.

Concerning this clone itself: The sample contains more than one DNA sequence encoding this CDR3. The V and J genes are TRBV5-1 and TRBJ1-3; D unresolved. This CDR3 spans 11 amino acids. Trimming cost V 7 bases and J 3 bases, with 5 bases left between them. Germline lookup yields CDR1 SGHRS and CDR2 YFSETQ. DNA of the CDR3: TGCGCCAGCCGCAGTGGAAACACCATATATTTT. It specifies CASRSGNTIYF.

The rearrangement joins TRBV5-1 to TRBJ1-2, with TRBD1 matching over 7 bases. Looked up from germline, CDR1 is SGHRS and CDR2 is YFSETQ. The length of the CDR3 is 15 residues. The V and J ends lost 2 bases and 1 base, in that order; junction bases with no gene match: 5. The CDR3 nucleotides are TGCGCCAGCAGCTTAAGGGACAGAGTTAACTATGGCTACACCTTC. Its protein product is CASSLRDRVNYGYTF.